This TCR beta chain was captured in a study of T cells in Graves' hyperthyroidism and ophthalmopathy. From germline, CDR1 is SGHKS and CDR2 YYEKEE (reference sequence). This CDR3 is 13 amino acids long. TCR beta CDR3 regions were amplified from RNA transcripts. TCR CDR3 regions were first amplified by RT-PCR with HTBI primers. TCRdb analysed the multiplex PCR reads with MiXCR anew, one entry per CDR3 protein. The table has about 400,000 distinct CDR3 sequences, more than 13% seen once. Details on this clonotype: A much more abundant neighbour one base away suggests this may be a read error.

This receptor was obtained from a young woman with Graves' hyperthyroidism. The chain carries TRBV5-5 and TRBJ2-5; D possibly uses TRBD1 or TRBD2 (5 bases each). Sequencing was done on a sample of blood. CDR3 sequence (DNA): TGTGCCAGCAGCCCGGACATTTGGGAGACCCGGTACTTC. Translated, it gives CASSPDIWETRYF.